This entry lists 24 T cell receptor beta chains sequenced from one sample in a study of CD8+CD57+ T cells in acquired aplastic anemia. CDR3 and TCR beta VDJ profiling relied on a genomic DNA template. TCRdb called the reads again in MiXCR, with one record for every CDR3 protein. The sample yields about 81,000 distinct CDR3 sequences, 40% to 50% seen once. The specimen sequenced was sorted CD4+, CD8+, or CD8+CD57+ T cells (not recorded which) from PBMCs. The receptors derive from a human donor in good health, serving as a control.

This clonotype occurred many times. This CDR3 is CASSSIDISYEQYF. The CDR3 DNA is TGTGCCAGCAGCTCCATAGACATTTCCTACGAGCAGTACTTC. V and J are TRBV5-5 and TRBJ2-7; D gene unclear. The CDR3 has 14 residues. Germline V gene lookup returns CDR1 SGHKS and CDR2 YYEKEE (reference sequence). Trimming took 3 bases from V and 1 from J, leaving 11 bases between them.

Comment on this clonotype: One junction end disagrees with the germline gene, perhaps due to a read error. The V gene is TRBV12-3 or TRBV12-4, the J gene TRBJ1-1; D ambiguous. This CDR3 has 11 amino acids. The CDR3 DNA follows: TGTGCCAGCAGTTTAAACACTGGAGCTTTCTTT. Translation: CASSLNTGAFF.

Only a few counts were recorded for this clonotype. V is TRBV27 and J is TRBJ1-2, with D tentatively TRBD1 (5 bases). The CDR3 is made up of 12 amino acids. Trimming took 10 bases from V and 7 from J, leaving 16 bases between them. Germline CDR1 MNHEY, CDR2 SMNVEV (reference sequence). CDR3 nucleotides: TGTGCCACCCTCACCCCCGGGGGTGGCTACACCTTC. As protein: CATLTPGGGYTF.

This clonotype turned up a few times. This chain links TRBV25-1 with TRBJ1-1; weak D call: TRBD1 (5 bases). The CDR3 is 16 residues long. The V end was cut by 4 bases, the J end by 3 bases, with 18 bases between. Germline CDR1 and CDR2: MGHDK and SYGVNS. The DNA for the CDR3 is TGTGCCAGCAGTGTTTCAGGGTTAAGGCGACACACTGAAGCTTTCTTT. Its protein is CASSVSGLRRHTEAFF. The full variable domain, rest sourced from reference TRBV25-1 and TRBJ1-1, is EADIYQTPRYLVIGTGKKITLECSQTMGHDKMYWYQQDPGMELHLIHYSYGVNSTEKGDLSSESTVSRIRTEHFPLTLESARPSHTSQYLCASSVSGLRRHTEAFFGQGTRLTVV.

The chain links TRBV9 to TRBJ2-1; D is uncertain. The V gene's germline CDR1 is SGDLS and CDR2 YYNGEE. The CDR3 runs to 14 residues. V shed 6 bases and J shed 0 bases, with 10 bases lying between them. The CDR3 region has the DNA TGTGCCAGCAATTTGGGAAGCTCCTACAATGAGCAGTTCTTC. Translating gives CASNLGSSYNEQFF.

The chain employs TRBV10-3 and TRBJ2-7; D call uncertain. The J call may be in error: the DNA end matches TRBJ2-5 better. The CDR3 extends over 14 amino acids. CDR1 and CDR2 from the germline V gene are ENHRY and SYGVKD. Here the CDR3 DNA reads TGTGCCATCAGTGAGTCAGACACGGAAGGGACCCAGTACTTC. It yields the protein CAISESDTEGTQYF.

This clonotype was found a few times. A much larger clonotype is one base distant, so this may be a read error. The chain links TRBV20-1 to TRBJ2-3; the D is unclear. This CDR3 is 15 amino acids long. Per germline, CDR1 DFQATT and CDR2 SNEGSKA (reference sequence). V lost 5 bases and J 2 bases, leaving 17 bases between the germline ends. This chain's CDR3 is CSALGTMVSTDTQYF. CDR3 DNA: TGCAGTGCTCTCGGTACGATGGTGTCCACAGATACGCAGTATTTT.

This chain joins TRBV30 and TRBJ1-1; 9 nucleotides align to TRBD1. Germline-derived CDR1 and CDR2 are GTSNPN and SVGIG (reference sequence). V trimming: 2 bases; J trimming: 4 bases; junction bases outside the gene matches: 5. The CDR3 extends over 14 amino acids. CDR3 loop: CAWSLQTGGTEAFF. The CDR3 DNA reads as TGTGCCTGGAGTTTACAGACAGGGGGCACTGAAGCTTTCTTT.

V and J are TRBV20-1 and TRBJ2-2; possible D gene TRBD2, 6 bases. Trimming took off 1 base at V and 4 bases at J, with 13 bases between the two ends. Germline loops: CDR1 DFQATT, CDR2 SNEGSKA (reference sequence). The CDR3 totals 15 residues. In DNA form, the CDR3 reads TGCAGTGCTAGAGTTCGGGGGACGATCACCGGGGAGCTGTTTTTT. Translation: CSARVRGTITGELFF.

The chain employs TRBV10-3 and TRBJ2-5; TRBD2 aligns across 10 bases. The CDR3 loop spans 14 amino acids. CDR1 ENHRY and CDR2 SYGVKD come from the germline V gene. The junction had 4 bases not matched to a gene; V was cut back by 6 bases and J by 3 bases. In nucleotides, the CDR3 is TGTGCCATCAGATCAGGACTAGCGGAAGAGACCCAGTACTTC. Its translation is CAIRSGLAEETQYF.

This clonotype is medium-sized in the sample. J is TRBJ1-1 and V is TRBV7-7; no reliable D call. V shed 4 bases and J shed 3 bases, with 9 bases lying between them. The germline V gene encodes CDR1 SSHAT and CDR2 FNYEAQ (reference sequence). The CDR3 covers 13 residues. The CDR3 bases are TGTGCCAGCAGCTCAAGACCGGACACTGAAGCTTTCTTT. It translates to CASSSRPDTEAFF.

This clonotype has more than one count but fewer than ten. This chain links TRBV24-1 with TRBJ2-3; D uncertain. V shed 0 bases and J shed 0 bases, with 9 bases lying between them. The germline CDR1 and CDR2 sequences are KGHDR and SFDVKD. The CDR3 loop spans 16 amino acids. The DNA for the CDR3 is TGTGCCACCAGTGATTTGCCCGCGGCAAGCACAGATACGCAGTATTTT. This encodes CATSDLPAASTDTQYF.

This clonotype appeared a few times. In nucleotides, the CDR3 is TGTGCCAGCAGCTTACGAAGGCGACAGGACACTGAAGCTTTCTTT. Its translation: CASSLRRRQDTEAFF. The chain carries TRBV11-2 and TRBJ1-1, with D possibly TRBD1 on 6 matching bases. Deletions cut 2 bases from V and 3 bases from J, with 13 bases between. Germline CDR1 SGHAT, CDR2 FQNNGV. This CDR3 region has 15 residues.

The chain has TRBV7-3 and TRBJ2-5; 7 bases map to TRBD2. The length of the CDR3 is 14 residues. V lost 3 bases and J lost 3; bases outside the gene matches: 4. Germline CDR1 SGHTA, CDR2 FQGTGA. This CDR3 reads CASSFSGGEETQYF. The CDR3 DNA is TGTGCCAGCAGCTTTTCGGGGGGTGAAGAGACCCAGTACTTC.

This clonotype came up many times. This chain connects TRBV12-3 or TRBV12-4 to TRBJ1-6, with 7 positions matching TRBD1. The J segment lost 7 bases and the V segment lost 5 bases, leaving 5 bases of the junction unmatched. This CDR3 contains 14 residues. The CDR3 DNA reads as TGTGCCAGCAGTGAAATGACAGGGAATTCACCCCTCCACTTT. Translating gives CASSEMTGNSPLHF.

CDR3 nucleotide sequence: TGTGCCAGCACCTACCGGTGGGACGGAGGGAATGAGCAGTTCTTC. Translating gives CASTYRWDGGNEQFF. This chain uses TRBV5-8 with TRBJ2-1; D might be TRBD2 (6 bases). Germline-derived CDR1 and CDR2 are SGHTS and YDEGEE. Trimming left V 6 bases short and J 7 bases short, with 20 bases between. The CDR3 has 15 amino acids. The full variable domain, rest sourced from reference TRBV5-8 and TRBJ2-1, is EAGVTQSPTHLIKTRGQQATLRCSPISGHTSVYWYQQALGLGLQFLLWYDEGEERNRGNFPPRFSGRQFPNYSSELNVNALELEDSALYLCASTYRWDGGNEQFFGPGTRLTVL.

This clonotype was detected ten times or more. The CDR3 reads CASSEEGQGSYEQYF. The CDR3 bases are TGTGCCAGCAGTGAAGAAGGGCAGGGTAGCTACGAGCAGTACTTC. The chain uses TRBV6-1 and TRBJ2-7; D possibly corresponds to TRBD1 (5 bases). The germline gives CDR1 MNHNS, CDR2 SASEGT. This CDR3 has 15 amino acids. The V and J ends lost 1 base and 3 bases respectively, with 13 bases between them.

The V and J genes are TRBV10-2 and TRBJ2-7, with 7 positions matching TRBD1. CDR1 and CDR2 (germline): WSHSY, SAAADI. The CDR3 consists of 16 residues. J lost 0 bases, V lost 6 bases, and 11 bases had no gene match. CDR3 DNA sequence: TGCGCCAGCAGCCAAGCCGTGACAGGGAGCTCCTACGAGCAGTACTTC. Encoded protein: CASSQAVTGSSYEQYF.

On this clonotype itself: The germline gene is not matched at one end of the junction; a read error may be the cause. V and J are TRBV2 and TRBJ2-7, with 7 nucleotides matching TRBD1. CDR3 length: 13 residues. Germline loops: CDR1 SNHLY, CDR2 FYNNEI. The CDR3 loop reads CASNEDRVYEQYF. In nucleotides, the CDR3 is TGCGCCAGCAATGAAGACAGGGTGTACGAGCAGTACTTC.

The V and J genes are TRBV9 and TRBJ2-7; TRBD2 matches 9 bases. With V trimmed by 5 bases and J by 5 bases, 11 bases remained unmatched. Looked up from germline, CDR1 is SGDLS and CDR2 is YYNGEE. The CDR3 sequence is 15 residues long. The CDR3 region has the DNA TGTGCCAGCAGTCGATCCGGGGCGGGAGGGCACGAGCAGTACTTC. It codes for CASSRSGAGGHEQYF.

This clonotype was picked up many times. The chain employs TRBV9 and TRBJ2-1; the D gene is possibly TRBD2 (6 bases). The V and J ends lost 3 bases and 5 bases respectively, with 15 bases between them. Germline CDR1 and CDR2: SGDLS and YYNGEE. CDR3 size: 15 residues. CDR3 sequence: CASSGTGTVDNEQFF. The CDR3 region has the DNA TGTGCCAGCAGCGGGACCGGGACTGTAGACAATGAGCAGTTCTTC.

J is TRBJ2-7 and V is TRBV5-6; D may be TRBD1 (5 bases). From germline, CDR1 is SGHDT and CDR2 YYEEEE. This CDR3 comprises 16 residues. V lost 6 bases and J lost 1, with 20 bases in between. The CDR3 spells CASTGLRAGLSYEQYF. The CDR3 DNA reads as TGTGCCAGCACCGGCCTCAGGGCAGGCCTATCCTACGAGCAGTACTTC. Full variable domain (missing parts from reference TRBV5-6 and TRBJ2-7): DAGVTQSPTHLIKTRGQQVTLRCSPKSGHDTVSWYQQALGQGPQFIFQYYEEEERQRGNFPDRFSGHQFPNYSSELNVNALLLGDSALYLCASTGLRAGLSYEQYFGPGTRLTVT.

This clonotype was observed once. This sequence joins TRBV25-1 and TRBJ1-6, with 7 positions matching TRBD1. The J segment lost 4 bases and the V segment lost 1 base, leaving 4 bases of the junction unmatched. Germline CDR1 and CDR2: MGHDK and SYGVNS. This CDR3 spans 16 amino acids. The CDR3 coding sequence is TGTGCCAGCAGTGAATTCGCGGGACAGTATAATTCACCCCTCCACTTT. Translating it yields CASSEFAGQYNSPLHF.

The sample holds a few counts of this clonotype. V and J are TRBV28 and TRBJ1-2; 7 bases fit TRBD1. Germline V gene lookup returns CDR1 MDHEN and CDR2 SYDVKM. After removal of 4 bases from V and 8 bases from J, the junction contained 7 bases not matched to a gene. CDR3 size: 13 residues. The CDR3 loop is CASSSTGSDGYTF. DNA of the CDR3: TGTGCCAGCAGTTCGACAGGGTCGGACGGCTACACCTTC.